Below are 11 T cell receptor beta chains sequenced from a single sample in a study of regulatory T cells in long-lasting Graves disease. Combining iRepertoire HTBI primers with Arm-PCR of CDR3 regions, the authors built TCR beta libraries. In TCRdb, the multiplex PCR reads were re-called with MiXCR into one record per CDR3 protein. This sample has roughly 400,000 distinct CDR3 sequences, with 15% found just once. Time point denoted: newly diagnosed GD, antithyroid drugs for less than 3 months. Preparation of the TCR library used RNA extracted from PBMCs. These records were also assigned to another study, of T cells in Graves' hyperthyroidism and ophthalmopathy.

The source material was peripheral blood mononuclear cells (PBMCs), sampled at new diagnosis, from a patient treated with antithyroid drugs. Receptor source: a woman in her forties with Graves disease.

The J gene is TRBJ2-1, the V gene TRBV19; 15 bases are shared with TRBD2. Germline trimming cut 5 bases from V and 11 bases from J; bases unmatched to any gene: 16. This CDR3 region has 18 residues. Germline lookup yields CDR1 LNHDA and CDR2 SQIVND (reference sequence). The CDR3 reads CASSPGLAGGAHISKQFF. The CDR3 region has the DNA TGTGCCAGTAGTCCGGGACTAGCGGGAGGAGCTCATATTTCCAAGCAGTTCTTC.

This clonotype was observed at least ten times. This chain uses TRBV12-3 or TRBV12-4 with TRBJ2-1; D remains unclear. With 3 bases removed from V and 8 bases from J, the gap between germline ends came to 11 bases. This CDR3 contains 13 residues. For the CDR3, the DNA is TGTGCCAGCAGTTTTGGATCTATGTATGAGCAGTTCTTC. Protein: CASSFGSMYEQFF.

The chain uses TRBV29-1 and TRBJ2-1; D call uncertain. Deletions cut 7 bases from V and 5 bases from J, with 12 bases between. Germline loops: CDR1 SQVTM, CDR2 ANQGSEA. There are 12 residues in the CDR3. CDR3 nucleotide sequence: TGCAGCGGGGGTGCGTGGGACAATGAGCAGTTCTTC. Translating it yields CSGGAWDNEQFF.

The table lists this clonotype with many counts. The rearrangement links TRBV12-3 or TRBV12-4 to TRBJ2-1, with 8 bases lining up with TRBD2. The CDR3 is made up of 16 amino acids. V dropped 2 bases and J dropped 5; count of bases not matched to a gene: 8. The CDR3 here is CASSLFAGRGNNEQFF. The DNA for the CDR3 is TGTGCCAGCAGTTTATTTGCCGGGAGGGGTAACAATGAGCAGTTCTTC.

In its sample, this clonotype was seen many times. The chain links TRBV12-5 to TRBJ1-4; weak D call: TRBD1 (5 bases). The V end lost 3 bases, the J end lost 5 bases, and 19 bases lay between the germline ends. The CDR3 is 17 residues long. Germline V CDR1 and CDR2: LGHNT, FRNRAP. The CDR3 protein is CASGFIPNPGTNEKLFF. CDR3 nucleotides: TGTGCTAGTGGTTTTATCCCTAACCCCGGGACCAATGAAAAACTGTTTTTT.

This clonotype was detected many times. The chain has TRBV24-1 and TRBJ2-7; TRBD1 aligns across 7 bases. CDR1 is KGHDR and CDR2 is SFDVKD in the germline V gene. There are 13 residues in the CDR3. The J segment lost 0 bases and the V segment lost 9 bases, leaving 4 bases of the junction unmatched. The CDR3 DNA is TGTGCCACCCGGGACAGCTACTCCTACGAGCAGTACTTC. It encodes CATRDSYSYEQYF.

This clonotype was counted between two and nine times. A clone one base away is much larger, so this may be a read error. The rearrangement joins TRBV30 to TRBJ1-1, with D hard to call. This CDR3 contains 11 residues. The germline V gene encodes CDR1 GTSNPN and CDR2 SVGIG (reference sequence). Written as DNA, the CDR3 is TGTGCCCGGAGTGTACGTAGTATAGCTTTCTTT. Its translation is CARSVRSIAFF.

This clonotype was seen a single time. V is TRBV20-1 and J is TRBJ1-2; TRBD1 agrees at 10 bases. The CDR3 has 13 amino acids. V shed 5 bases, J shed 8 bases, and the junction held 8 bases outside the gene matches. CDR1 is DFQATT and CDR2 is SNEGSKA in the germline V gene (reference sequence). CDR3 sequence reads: CSASGTGVDGYTF. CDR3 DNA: TGCAGTGCTTCCGGGACAGGGGTAGACGGCTACACCTTC.

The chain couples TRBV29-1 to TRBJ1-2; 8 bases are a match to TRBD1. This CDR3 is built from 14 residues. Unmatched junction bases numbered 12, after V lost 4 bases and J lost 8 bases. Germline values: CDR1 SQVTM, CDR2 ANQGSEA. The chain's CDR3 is CSVGSGQGGGGYTF. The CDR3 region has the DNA TGCAGCGTTGGGTCCGGACAGGGAGGGGGCGGCTACACCTTC.

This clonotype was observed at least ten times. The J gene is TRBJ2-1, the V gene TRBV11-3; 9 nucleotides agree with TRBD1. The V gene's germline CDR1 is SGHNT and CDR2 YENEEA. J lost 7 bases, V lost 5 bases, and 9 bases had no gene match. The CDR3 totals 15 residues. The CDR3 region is CASSTRDRVRNEQFF. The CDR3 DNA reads TGTGCCAGCAGCACACGGGACAGGGTAAGGAATGAGCAGTTCTTC.

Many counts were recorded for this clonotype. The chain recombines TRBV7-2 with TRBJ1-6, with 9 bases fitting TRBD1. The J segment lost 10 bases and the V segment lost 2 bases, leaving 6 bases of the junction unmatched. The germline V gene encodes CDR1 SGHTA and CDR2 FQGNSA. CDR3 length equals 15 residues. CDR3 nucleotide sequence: TGTGCCAGCAGCTTAACAGGGGGCGCTGGGTCACCCCTCCACTTT. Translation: CASSLTGGAGSPLHF. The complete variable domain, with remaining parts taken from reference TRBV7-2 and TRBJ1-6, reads GAGVSQSPSNKVTEKGKDVELRCDPISGHTALYWYRQSLGQGLEFLIYFQGNSAPDKSGLPSDRFSAERTGGSVSTLTIQRTQQEDSAVYLCASSLTGGAGSPLHFGNGTRLTVT.